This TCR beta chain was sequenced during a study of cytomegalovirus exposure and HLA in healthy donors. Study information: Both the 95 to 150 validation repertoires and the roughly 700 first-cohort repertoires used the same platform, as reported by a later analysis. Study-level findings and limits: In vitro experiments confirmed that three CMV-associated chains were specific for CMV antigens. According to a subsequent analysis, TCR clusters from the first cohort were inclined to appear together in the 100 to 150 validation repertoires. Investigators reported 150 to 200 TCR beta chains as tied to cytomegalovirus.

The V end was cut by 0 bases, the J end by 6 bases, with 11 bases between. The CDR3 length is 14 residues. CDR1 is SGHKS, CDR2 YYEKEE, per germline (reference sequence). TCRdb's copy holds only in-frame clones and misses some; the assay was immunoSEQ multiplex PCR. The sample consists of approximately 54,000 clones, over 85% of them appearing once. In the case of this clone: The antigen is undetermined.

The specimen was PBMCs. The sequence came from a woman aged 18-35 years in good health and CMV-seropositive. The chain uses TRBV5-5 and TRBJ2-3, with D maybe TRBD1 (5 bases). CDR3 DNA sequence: TGTGCCAGCAGCTTGGGACAGTGGATGGATACGCAGTATTTT. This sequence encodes CASSLGQWMDTQYF.